Listed below are T cell receptor beta chains from one sample, sequenced in a study of T cells expressing NK-cell markers. TCRdb reprocessed the 5' RACE reads; each CDR3 protein has one entry and no DNA is given. Its table lists hundreds of thousands of distinct CDR3 sequences. Sequenced input: blood T cells: a sorted CD56 or NKG2C T cell subset, CD4+ or CD8+ T cells, or bulk PBMC T cells (not recorded which). The receptors were sampled from a man aged 18 to 30 in good health. Each CDR3 is given with its conserved first and last residue. The order of the fields is CDR3 protein, CDR3 length, V gene, J gene.

CDR3aa: CASSPTAGLAGGIEQFF
len: 17
v_gene: TRBV7-2
j_gene: TRBJ2-1

CDR3aa: CASSLGANLAKNIQYF
len: 16
v_gene: TRBV5-1
j_gene: TRBJ2-4

CDR3aa: CASSLGGSGNEQYF
len: 14
v_gene: TRBV12-3/TRBV12-4
j_gene: TRBJ2-7

CDR3aa: CATSDSGTALRGYTF
len: 15
v_gene: TRBV24-1
j_gene: TRBJ1-2

CDR3aa: CASSGAGQGISYEQYF
len: 16
v_gene: TRBV12-3/TRBV12-4
j_gene: TRBJ2-7

CDR3aa: CASSQEQGEGQPQHF
len: 15
v_gene: TRBV4-3
j_gene: TRBJ1-5

CDR3aa: CASSIPSGRALGSGANVLTF
len: 20
v_gene: TRBV11-1
j_gene: TRBJ2-6

CDR3aa: CASRRTGESYEQYF
len: 14
v_gene: TRBV7-2
j_gene: TRBJ2-7

CDR3aa: CASSLRGGGQETQYF
len: 15
v_gene: TRBV12-3/TRBV12-4
j_gene: TRBJ2-5

CDR3aa: CASSLSASYEQYF
len: 13
v_gene: TRBV7-2
j_gene: TRBJ2-7

CDR3aa: CASKPRREFGTDTQYF
len: 16
v_gene: TRBV2
j_gene: TRBJ2-3

CDR3aa: CSVVGVMRGTTDTQYF
len: 16
v_gene: TRBV29-1
j_gene: TRBJ2-3

CDR3aa: CASSLGWTNEQFF
len: 13
v_gene: TRBV7-6
j_gene: TRBJ2-1

CDR3aa: CASSPPSPADTQYF
len: 14
v_gene: TRBV18
j_gene: TRBJ2-3

CDR3aa: CASSYSKGRSGAYEQYF
len: 17
v_gene: TRBV6-5
j_gene: TRBJ2-7

CDR3aa: CASKNSGAQPQHF
len: 13
v_gene: TRBV12-3/TRBV12-4
j_gene: TRBJ1-5

CDR3aa: CASSFSGRENEQFF
len: 14
v_gene: TRBV27
j_gene: TRBJ2-1

CDR3aa: CASSQALWGTGGNEQFF
len: 17
v_gene: TRBV4-3
j_gene: TRBJ2-1

CDR3aa: CASSLLRGPNTEAFF
len: 15
v_gene: TRBV7-9
j_gene: TRBJ1-1

CDR3aa: CASSAGLAGTTDTQYF
len: 16
v_gene: TRBV2
j_gene: TRBJ2-3

CDR3aa: CSARDVGTGPYSNQPQHF
len: 18
v_gene: TRBV20-1
j_gene: TRBJ1-5

CDR3aa: CASSFVPPGIIDEQFF
len: 16
v_gene: TRBV27
j_gene: TRBJ2-1

CDR3aa: CAAQTSGGGETQYF
len: 14
v_gene: TRBV10-3
j_gene: TRBJ2-5

CDR3aa: CASSYGGQGEQYF
len: 13
v_gene: TRBV12-3/TRBV12-4
j_gene: TRBJ2-7

CDR3aa: CASSGGRGPNTEAFF
len: 15
v_gene: TRBV11-2
j_gene: TRBJ1-1

CDR3aa: CASSFPSTGTSGRAESYEQYF
len: 21
v_gene: TRBV12-3/TRBV12-4
j_gene: TRBJ2-7

CDR3aa: CASSPSGRAPGEQYF
len: 15
v_gene: TRBV6-2/TRBV6-3
j_gene: TRBJ2-7

CDR3aa: CASSPMTGPNEKLFF
len: 15
v_gene: TRBV25-1
j_gene: TRBJ1-4

CDR3aa: CASGSLAETQYF
len: 12
v_gene: TRBV6-5
j_gene: TRBJ2-5

CDR3aa: CASTQGAGELFF
len: 12
v_gene: TRBV12-3/TRBV12-4
j_gene: TRBJ2-2

CDR3aa: CATSDGTGFYGYTF
len: 14
v_gene: TRBV24-1
j_gene: TRBJ1-2

CDR3aa: CASSSATGGNEQFF
len: 14
v_gene: TRBV7-9
j_gene: TRBJ2-1

CDR3aa: CASSGNRGTGLLGNQPQHF
len: 19
v_gene: TRBV6-1
j_gene: TRBJ1-5

CDR3aa: CAAQRTEQETQYF
len: 13
v_gene: TRBV10-3
j_gene: TRBJ2-5

CDR3aa: CASSDYGNEQFF
len: 12
v_gene: TRBV7-6
j_gene: TRBJ2-1

CDR3aa: CATSRVLRDRGRRSNQPQHF
len: 20
v_gene: TRBV15
j_gene: TRBJ1-5

CDR3aa: CASSHSGRNTDTQYF
len: 15
v_gene: TRBV7-3
j_gene: TRBJ2-3

CDR3aa: CSARTDRTGEFF
len: 12
v_gene: TRBV20-1
j_gene: TRBJ2-1

CDR3aa: CASSRPELAGVWEQFF
len: 16
v_gene: TRBV7-9
j_gene: TRBJ2-1

CDR3aa: CASSEVPGQILAKNIQYF
len: 18
v_gene: TRBV2
j_gene: TRBJ2-4

CDR3aa: CASSTYGTEAFF
len: 12
v_gene: TRBV12-3/TRBV12-4
j_gene: TRBJ1-1

CDR3aa: CASSFGTKLYEQYF
len: 14
v_gene: TRBV7-2
j_gene: TRBJ2-7

CDR3aa: CASKVGTPETQYF
len: 13
v_gene: TRBV28
j_gene: TRBJ2-5

CDR3aa: CASILNNEQFF
len: 11
v_gene: TRBV12-3/TRBV12-4
j_gene: TRBJ2-1

CDR3aa: CASSYPLGRGGGELFF
len: 16
v_gene: TRBV6-5
j_gene: TRBJ2-2

CDR3aa: CASSFPRSGYGYTF
len: 14
v_gene: TRBV28
j_gene: TRBJ1-2

CDR3aa: CASSPIGQGATGELFF
len: 16
v_gene: TRBV5-1
j_gene: TRBJ2-2

CDR3aa: CSVGVGSEAFF
len: 11
v_gene: TRBV29-1
j_gene: TRBJ1-1

CDR3aa: CASRKQGALGYTF
len: 13
v_gene: TRBV9
j_gene: TRBJ1-2

CDR3aa: CASSSPVRQEEQYF
len: 14
v_gene: TRBV7-8
j_gene: TRBJ2-7

CDR3aa: CASSERYSGNTIYF
len: 14
v_gene: TRBV9
j_gene: TRBJ1-3

CDR3aa: CASSQDRDQPQHF
len: 13
v_gene: TRBV3-1
j_gene: TRBJ1-5